This entry describes one T cell receptor (beta chain). What it binds is not known. This sample also contains other DNA sequences that code for the same CDR3. CDR3 length: 12 residues. The V end lost 6 bases, the J end lost 4 bases, and 10 bases lay between the germline ends. CDR1 is SQVTM, CDR2 ANQGSEA, per germline. Use of 60 Vbeta and 13 Jbeta primers characterized the PCR. The table came from immunoSEQ multiplex PCR; TCRdb's copy has only in-frame clones and leaves some out. The data show 60,000 to 80,000 clones, 70% to 85% seen once. These data belong to a study of cytomegalovirus exposure and HLA in healthy donors. Across the whole study: Genotyping showed roughly 77% of roughly 400 donors falling in the Caucasian-associated ancestry cluster. Study-level findings and limits: Equally common other TCR beta chains were less clonally expanded than HLA-associated ones, a later analysis found. Follow-up analysis later connected one missense variant in DCLRE1C with trimming of TCR beta V- and J-genes.

This chain links TRBV29-1 with TRBJ1-5; a possible D gene is TRBD1 (5 bases). Sequences were obtained from PBMCs. This TCR derives from a girl between 10 and 17 years old in good health and CMV-seropositive. In DNA form, the CDR3 reads TGCAGCGTGGGGGGGGGAAATCAGCCCCAGCATTTT. Its translation is CSVGGGNQPQHF.